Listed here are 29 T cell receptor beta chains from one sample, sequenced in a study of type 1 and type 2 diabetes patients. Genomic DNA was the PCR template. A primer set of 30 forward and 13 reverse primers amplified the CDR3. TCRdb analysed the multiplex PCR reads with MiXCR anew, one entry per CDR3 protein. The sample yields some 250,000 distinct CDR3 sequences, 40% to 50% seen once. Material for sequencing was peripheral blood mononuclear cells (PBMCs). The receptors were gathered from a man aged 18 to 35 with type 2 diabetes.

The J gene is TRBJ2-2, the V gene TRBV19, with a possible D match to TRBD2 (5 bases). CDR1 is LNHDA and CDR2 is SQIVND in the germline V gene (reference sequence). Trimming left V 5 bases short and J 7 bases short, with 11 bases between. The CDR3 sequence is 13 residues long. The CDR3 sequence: CASSFRGDGELFF. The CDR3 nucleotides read TGTGCCAGTAGTTTCCGGGGTGACGGGGAGCTGTTTTTT.

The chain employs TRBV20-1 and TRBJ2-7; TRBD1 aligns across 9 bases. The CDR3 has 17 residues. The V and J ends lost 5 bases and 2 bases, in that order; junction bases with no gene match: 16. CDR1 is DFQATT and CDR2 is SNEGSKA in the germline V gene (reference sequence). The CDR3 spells CSAPQGARQGSTYEQYF. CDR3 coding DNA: TGCAGTGCTCCACAGGGGGCGAGACAAGGGTCTACCTACGAGCAGTACTTC.

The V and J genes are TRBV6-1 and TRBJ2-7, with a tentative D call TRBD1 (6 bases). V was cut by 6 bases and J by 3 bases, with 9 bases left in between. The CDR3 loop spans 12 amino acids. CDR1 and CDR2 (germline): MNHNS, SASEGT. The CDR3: CASRGALYEQYF. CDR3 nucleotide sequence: TGTGCCAGCAGGGGGGCCCTCTACGAGCAGTACTTC.

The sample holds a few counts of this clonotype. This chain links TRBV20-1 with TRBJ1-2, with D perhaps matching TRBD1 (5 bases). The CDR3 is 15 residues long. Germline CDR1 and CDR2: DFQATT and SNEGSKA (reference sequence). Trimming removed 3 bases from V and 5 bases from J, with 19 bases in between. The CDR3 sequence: CSASSVGRAIYGYTF. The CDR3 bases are TGCAGTGCTAGTAGTGTTGGCAGGGCGATTTATGGCTACACCTTC.

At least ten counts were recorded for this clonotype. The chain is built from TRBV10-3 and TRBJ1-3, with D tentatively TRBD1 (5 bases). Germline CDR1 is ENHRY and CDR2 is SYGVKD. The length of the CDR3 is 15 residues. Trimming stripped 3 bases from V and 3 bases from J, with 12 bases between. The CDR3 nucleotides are TGTGCCATCAGTGACCCCGAGGACAATGGAAACACCATATATTTT. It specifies CAISDPEDNGNTIYF.

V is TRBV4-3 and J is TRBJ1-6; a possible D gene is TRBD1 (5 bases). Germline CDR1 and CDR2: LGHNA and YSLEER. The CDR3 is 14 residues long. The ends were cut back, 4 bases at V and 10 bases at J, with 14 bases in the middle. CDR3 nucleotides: TGCGCCAGCAGCCCCGGGACCTTCGGCTCACCCCTCCACTTT. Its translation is CASSPGTFGSPLHF.

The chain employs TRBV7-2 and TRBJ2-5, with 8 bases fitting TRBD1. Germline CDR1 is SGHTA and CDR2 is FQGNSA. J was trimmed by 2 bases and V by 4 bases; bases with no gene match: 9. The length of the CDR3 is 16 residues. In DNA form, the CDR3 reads TGTGCCAGCAGCTACGGAAGCGGACAGGGACAAGAGACCCAGTACTTC. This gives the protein CASSYGSGQGQETQYF.

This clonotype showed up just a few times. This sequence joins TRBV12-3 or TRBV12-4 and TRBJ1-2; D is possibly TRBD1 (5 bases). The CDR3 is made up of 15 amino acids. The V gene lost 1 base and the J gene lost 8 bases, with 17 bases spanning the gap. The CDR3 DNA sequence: TGTGCCAGCAGTTTAGGGGCCGGGGGTAAGGGGGGCTACACCTTC. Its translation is CASSLGAGGKGGYTF.

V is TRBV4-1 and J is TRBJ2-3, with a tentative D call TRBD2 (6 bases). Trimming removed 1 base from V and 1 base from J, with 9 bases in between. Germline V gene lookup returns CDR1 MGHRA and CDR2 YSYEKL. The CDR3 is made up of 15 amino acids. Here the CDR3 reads CASSQGLVRTDTQYF. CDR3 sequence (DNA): TGCGCCAGCAGCCAAGGACTAGTTCGCACAGATACGCAGTATTTT.

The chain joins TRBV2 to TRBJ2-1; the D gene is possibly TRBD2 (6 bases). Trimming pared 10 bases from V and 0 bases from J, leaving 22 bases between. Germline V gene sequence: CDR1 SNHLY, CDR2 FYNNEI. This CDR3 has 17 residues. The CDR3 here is CAIAPAAEGFSYNEQFF. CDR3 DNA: TGTGCCATCGCCCCCGCGGCGGAGGGCTTCTCCTACAATGAGCAGTTCTTC.

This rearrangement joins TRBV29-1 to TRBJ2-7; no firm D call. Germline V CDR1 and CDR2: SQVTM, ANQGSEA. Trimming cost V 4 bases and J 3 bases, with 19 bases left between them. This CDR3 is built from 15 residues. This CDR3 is CSVAFPLGGVYEQYF. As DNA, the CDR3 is TGCAGCGTTGCCTTTCCCCTGGGTGGGGTCTACGAGCAGTACTTC.

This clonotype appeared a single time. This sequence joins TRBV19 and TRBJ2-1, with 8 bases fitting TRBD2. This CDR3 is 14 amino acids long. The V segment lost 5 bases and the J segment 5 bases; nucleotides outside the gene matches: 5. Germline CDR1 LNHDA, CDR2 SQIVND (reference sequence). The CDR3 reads CASSVISGNNEQFF. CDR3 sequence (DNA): TGTGCCAGTAGTGTAATTAGCGGGAACAATGAGCAGTTCTTC.

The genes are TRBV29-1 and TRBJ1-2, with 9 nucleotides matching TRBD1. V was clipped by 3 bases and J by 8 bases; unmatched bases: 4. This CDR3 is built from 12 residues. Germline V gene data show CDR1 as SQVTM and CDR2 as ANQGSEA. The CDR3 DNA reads TGCAGCGTTGAGGGACAGGGTGGCGGCTACACCTTC. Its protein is CSVEGQGGGYTF. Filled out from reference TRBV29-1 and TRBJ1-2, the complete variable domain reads SAVISQKPSRDICQRGTSLTIQCQVDSQVTMMFWYRQQPGQSLTLIATANQGSEATYESGFVIDKFPISRPNLTFSTLTVSNMSPEDSSIYLCSVEGQGGGYTFGSGTRLTVV.

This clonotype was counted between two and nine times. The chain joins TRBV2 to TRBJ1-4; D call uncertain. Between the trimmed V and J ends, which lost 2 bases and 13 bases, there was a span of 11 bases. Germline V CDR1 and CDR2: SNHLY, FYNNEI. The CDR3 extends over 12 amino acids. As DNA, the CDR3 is TGTGCCAGCAGTGAAACGGGGTTCGTACTGTTTTTT. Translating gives CASSETGFVLFF.

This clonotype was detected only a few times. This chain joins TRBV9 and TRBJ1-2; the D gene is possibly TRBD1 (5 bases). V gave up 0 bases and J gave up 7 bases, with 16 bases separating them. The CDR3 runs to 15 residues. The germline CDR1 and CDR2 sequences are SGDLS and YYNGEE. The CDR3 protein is CASSVDSSRVSGYTF. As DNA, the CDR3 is TGTGCCAGCAGCGTAGACTCTTCCAGGGTTAGTGGCTACACCTTC.

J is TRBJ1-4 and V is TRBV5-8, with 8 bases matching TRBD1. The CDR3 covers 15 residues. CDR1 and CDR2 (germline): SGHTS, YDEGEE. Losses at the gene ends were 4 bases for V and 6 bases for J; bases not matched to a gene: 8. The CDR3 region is CASSGVRTGYEKLFF. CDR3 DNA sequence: TGTGCCAGCAGCGGGGTTCGGACAGGGTATGAAAAACTGTTTTTT.

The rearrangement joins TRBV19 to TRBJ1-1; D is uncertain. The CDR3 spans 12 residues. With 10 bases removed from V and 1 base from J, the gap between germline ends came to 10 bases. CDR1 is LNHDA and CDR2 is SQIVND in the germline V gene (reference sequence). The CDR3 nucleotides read TGTGCCATCCAGGACGGGAACACTGAAGCTTTCTTT. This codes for CAIQDGNTEAFF.

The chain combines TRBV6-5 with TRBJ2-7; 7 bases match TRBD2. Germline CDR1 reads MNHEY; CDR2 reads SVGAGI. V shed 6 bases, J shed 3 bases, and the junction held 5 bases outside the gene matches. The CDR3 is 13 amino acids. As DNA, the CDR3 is TGTGCCAGCAGCCTGGGACTATTCTACGAGCAGTACTTC. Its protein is CASSLGLFYEQYF.

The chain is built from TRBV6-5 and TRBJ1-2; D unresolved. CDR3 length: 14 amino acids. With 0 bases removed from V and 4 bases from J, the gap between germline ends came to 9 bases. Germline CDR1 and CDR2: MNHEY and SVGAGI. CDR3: CASSYSGQVYGYTF. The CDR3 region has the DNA TGTGCCAGCAGTTACTCAGGGCAGGTCTATGGCTACACCTTC.

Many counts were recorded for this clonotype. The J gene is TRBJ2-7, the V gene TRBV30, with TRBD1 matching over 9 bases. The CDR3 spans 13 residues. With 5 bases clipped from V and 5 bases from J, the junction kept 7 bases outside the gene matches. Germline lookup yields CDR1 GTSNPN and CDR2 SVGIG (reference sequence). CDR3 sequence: CAWLGQGIHEQYF. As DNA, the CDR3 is TGTGCCTGGCTCGGACAGGGGATCCACGAGCAGTACTTC.

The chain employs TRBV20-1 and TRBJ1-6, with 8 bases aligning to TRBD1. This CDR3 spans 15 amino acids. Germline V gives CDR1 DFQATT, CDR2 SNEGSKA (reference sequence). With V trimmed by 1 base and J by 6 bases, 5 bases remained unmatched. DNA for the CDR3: TGCAGTGCTAGAGCGACAGGGGCAGGTAATTCACCCCTCCACTTT. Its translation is CSARATGAGNSPLHF.

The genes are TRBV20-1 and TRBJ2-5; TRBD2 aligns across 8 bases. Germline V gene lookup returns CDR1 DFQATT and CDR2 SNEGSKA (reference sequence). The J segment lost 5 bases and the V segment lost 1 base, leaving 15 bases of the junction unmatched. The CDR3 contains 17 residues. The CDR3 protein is CSARGSGTSFRGETQYF. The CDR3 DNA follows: TGCAGTGCTAGAGGGTCGGGGACTAGTTTTAGGGGGGAGACCCAGTACTTC.

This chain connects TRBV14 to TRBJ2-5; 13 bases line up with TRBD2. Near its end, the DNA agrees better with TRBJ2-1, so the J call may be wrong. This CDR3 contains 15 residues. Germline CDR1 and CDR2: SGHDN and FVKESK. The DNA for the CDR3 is TGTGCCAGCAGCCAAGCCCGACTAGCGGGGGGAGGGCAGTTCTTC. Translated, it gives CASSQARLAGGGQFF.

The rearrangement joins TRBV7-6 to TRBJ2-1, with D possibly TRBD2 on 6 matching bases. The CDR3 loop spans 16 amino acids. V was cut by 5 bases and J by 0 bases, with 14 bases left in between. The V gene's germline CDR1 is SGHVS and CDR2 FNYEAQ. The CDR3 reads CASSQERVRSYNEQFF. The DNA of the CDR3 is TGTGCCAGCAGCCAAGAGCGGGTCCGCTCCTACAATGAGCAGTTCTTC.

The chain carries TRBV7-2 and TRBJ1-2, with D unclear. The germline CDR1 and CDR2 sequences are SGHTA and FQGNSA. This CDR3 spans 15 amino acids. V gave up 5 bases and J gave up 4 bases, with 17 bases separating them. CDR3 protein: CASSPRWGSSYGYTF. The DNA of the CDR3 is TGTGCCAGCAGCCCGAGATGGGGTTCAAGCTATGGCTACACCTTC.

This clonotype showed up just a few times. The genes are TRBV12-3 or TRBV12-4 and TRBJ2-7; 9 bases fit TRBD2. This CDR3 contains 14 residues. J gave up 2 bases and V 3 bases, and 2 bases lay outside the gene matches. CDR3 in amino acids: CASSLTSGAYEQYF. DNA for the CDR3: TGTGCCAGCAGTTTGACTAGCGGCGCCTACGAGCAGTACTTC.

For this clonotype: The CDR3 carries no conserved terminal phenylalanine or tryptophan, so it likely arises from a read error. The CDR3 reads CASSLAGTGSTEAFL. CDR3 DNA sequence: TGTGCCAGCAGCTTAGCCGGGACAGGAAGCACTGAAGCTTTCCTT. The rearrangement joins TRBV7-6 to TRBJ1-1, with 8 bases identical to TRBD1. Germline V gene lookup returns CDR1 SGHVS and CDR2 FNYEAQ. The CDR3 loop spans 15 amino acids. V lost 0 bases and J lost 4; bases outside the gene matches: 4.

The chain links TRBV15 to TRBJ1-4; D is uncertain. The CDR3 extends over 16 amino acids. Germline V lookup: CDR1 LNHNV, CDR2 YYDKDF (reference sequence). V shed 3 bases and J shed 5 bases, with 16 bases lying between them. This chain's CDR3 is CATSSGGSGRNEKLFF. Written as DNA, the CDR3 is TGTGCCACCAGCAGCGGCGGCAGCGGCCGAAATGAAAAACTGTTTTTT.

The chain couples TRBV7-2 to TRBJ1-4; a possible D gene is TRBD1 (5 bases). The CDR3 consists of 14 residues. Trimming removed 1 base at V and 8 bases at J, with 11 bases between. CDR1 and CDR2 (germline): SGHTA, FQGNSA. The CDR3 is CASSLVGGVEKLFF. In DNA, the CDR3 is TGTGCCAGCAGCTTAGTTGGGGGTGTGGAAAAACTGTTTTTT. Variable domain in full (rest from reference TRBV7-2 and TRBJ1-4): GAGVSQSPSNKVTEKGKDVELRCDPISGHTALYWYRQSLGQGLEFLIYFQGNSAPDKSGLPSDRFSAERTGGSVSTLTIQRTQQEDSAVYLCASSLVGGVEKLFFGSGTQLSVL.